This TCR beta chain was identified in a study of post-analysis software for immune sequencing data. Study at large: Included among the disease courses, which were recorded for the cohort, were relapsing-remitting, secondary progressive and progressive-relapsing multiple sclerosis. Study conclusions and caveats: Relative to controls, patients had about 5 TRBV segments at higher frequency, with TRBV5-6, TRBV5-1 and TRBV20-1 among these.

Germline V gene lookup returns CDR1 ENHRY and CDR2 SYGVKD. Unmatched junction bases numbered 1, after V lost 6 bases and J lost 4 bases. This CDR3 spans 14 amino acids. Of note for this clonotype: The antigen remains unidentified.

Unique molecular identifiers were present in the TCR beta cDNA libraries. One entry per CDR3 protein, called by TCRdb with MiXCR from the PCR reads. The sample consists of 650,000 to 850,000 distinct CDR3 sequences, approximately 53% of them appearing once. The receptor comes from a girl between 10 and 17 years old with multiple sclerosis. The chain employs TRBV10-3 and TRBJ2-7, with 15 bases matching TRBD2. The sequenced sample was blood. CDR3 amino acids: CAISGTSGRYEQYF. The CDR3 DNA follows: TGTGCCATCAGCGGGACTAGCGGGAGGTACGAGCAGTACTTC.